One sample yielded the 13 T cell receptor beta chains listed below, sequenced in a study of T cells in Graves' hyperthyroidism and ophthalmopathy. There were TCR beta CDR3 regions amplified from RNA transcripts. Carried out on the TCR CDR3, a first-round RT-PCR used the HTBI primer set. TCRdb analysed the multiplex PCR reads with MiXCR anew, one entry per CDR3 protein. The data show around 200,000 distinct CDR3 sequences, around 18% seen once. Input material: blood. The source is a man aged 35 to 55 with Graves' hyperthyroidism.

This clonotype has at least ten counts. In DNA, the CDR3 is TGTGCCAGCAGCCGCTCATACTCTAGCACAGATACGCAGTATTTT. It codes for CASSRSYSSTDTQYF. The V and J genes are TRBV9 and TRBJ2-3; no reliable D call. The V end was cut by 4 bases, the J end by 0 bases, with 12 bases between. Germline CDR1 SGDLS, CDR2 YYNGEE. The CDR3 consists of 15 residues.

The chain carries TRBV19 and TRBJ2-2; TRBD1 agrees at 11 bases. This CDR3 is built from 17 residues. The germline V gene encodes CDR1 LNHDA and CDR2 SQIVND (reference sequence). V dropped 3 bases and J dropped 1; count of bases not matched to a gene: 4. CDR3 region: CASSMRTGGQNTGELFF. The CDR3 DNA reads TGTGCCAGTAGTATGAGGACAGGGGGCCAGAACACCGGGGAGCTGTTTTTT.

The table lists this clonotype with many counts. This CDR3 reads CASSLHGTSTGELFF. The CDR3 DNA follows: TGTGCCAGCAGCTTACATGGGACGTCTACCGGGGAGCTGTTTTTT. The rearrangement links TRBV7-9 to TRBJ2-2, with D perhaps given as TRBD1 or TRBD2 (5 bases each). With 2 bases removed from V and 5 bases from J, the gap between germline ends came to 12 bases. The CDR3 sequence is 15 residues long. Per germline, CDR1 SEHNR and CDR2 FQNEAQ (reference sequence).

About this clonotype: Germline and junction disagree at one end, which may indicate a read error. V is TRBV7-3 and J is TRBJ2-1; D possibly corresponds to TRBD2 (5 bases). Germline loops: CDR1 SGHTA, CDR2 FQGTGA. The CDR3 length is 16 residues. The CDR3 loop reads CATSRTLSGEYNEQFF. DNA of the CDR3: TGTGCCACCAGCAGGACCTTGTCCGGGGAGTACAATGAGCAGTTCTTC. Full variable domain (remainder filled in from reference TRBV7-3 and TRBJ2-1): GAGVSQTPSNKVTEKGKYVELRCDPISGHTALYWYRQSLGQGPEFLIYFQGTGAADDSGLPNDRFFAVRPEGSVSTLKIQRTERGDSAVYLCATSRTLSGEYNEQFFGPGTRLTVL.

There are a few counts of this clonotype. The chain uses TRBV20-1 and TRBJ2-6, with 9 bases lining up with TRBD1. V lost 3 bases, J lost 4 bases, and 16 bases stayed unmatched. Germline lookup yields CDR1 DFQATT and CDR2 SNEGSKA (reference sequence). This CDR3 spans 19 amino acids. CDR3 in amino acids: CSARVRTGTGYSGANVLTF. In DNA form, the CDR3 reads TGCAGTGCTAGGGTTAGGACCGGGACAGGGTATTCGGGGGCCAACGTCCTGACTTTC.

This clonotype appeared many times. The chain combines TRBV11-2 with TRBJ2-7; 9 nucleotides line up with TRBD1. CDR1 is SGHAT and CDR2 is FQNNGV in the germline V gene. CDR3 size: 15 residues. Unmatched junction bases numbered 7, after V lost 1 base and J lost 6 bases. The CDR3 reads CASSLGGTGSLEQYF. CDR3 nucleotides: TGTGCCAGCAGCTTAGGAGGGACAGGGAGCCTCGAGCAGTACTTC. Full variable domain (missing parts from reference TRBV11-2 and TRBJ2-7): EAGVAQSPRYKIIEKRQSVAFWCNPISGHATLYWYQQILGQGPKLLIQFQNNGVVDDSQLPKDRFSAERLKGVDSTLKIQPAKLEDSAVYLCASSLGGTGSLEQYFGPGTRLTVT.

This clonotype was seen repeatedly, ten times or more. This chain uses TRBV5-1 with TRBJ1-1; a possible D gene is TRBD1 (6 bases). This CDR3 is 17 amino acids long. Deletions cut 4 bases from V and 5 bases from J, with 24 bases between. The germline CDR1 and CDR2 sequences are SGHRS and YFSETQ. CDR3 sequence: CASSPGWGGPDGTEAFF. The CDR3 nucleotides are TGCGCCAGCAGCCCCGGTTGGGGGGGGCCCGATGGGACTGAAGCTTTCTTT. The full variable domain, in which reference TRBV5-1 and TRBJ1-1 provide the parts outside the CDR3, is KAGVTQTPRYLIKTRGQQVTLSCSPISGHRSVSWYQQTPGQGLQFLFEYFSETQRNKGNFPGRFSGRQFSNSRSEMNVSTLELGDSALYLCASSPGWGGPDGTEAFFGQGTRLTVV.

This clonotype was observed many times. The rearrangement uses TRBV5-1 and TRBJ2-3; tentative D call: TRBD1 (5 bases). In germline, CDR1 is SGHRS, CDR2 YFSETQ. V dropped 4 bases and J dropped 13 bases, with 22 bases sitting between them. The CDR3 spans 14 residues. CDR3 loop: CASSDVESLGPKYF. In nucleotides, the CDR3 is TGCGCCAGCAGCGACGTTGAGTCCCTGGGGCCAAAGTATTTT.

There are many counts of this clonotype. The chain uses TRBV2 and TRBJ2-1; TRBD2 is a possible D gene (7 bases). The CDR3 extends over 16 amino acids. The V and J ends lost 4 bases and 6 bases respectively, with 19 bases between them. Germline CDR1 SNHLY, CDR2 FYNNEI. The CDR3 DNA is TGTGCCAGCAGTGTTCGGGGGGCCGAAGCCAGCAATGAGCAGTTCTTC. Residues: CASSVRGAEASNEQFF.

This clonotype was seen at least ten times. The chain couples TRBV11-2 to TRBJ2-3; weak D call: TRBD2 (6 bases). The V gene's germline CDR1 is SGHAT and CDR2 FQNNGV. V was shortened by 1 base and J by 2 bases, with 19 bases between the two germline ends. CDR3 length equals 18 residues. CDR3 DNA: TGTGCCAGCAGCTTAGGTGTTCTAGGAGGGGTTGCCACAGATACGCAGTATTTT. Residues: CASSLGVLGGVATDTQYF.

As regards this clonotype: A read error may explain this, as a much larger clone is one base away. The CDR3 protein is CASGERQNWSLHF. The CDR3 bases are TGTGCCAGCGGTGAACGACAAAACTGGTCCCTCCACTTT. V is TRBV2 and J is TRBJ1-6; no definite D call. Germline CDR1 reads SNHLY; CDR2 reads FYNNEI. The CDR3 has 13 residues.

This clonotype was observed at least ten times. The rearrangement links TRBV15 to TRBJ1-2; D remains ambiguous. This CDR3 is built from 14 residues. Per the germline V gene, CDR1 is LNHNV and CDR2 is YYDKDF (reference sequence). Trimming took off 5 bases at V and 1 base at J, with 11 bases between the two ends. The CDR3 is CATSWARGNYGYTF. CDR3 DNA sequence: TGTGCCACCAGCTGGGCTCGGGGTAACTATGGCTACACCTTC.

This clonotype has at least ten counts. The chain couples TRBV27 to TRBJ2-2; no clear D. The CDR3 spans 12 residues. Germline V gene sequence: CDR1 MNHEY, CDR2 SMNVEV (reference sequence). V lost 3 bases and J lost 7, with 6 bases in between. As DNA, the CDR3 is TGTGCCAGCAGTTTGGGCAGCGGGGAGCTGTTTTTT. Translation: CASSLGSGELFF.